This T cell receptor (beta chain) was sequenced for a study of shared clonotypes between healthy human individuals. Study details: A donor's plate count was three for CD4 naive and three for CD4 memory; CD8 naive had two and CD8 memory one.

The CDR3 extends over 14 amino acids. V was clipped by 0 bases and J by 2 bases, with 8 bases between them. CDR1 and CDR2 from the germline V gene are SGHDT and YYEEEE. Study outcomes and limitations: Relative to memory subsets, naive subsets generally showed larger estimated richness.

The assay used deep level. Sequencing used immunoSEQ multiplex PCR; TCRdb keeps in-frame clones, though not all of them. The table lists some 200,000 clones, about 68% of them singletons. This clone appeared a few times. The antigen is not known. The V call is TRBV5-6, the J call TRBJ1-1, with D unclear. The origin of this receptor is a man aged 25 to 45 in good health. Sequencing used memory CD4+ T cells sorted from blood. Subset denoted: CD45RA-negative fraction. CDR3 nucleotide sequence: TGTGCCAGCAGCTTGGGAAGGCGAAACACTGAAGCTTTCTTT. This gives the protein CASSLGRRNTEAFF.